Here is one TCR beta chain with its context. TCRdb passed the reads through MiXCR, listing each CDR3 protein once. The repertoire holds hundreds of thousands of distinct CDR3 sequences, with less than 25% as singletons. These data come from a study of T cell repertoires in cytomegalovirus infection. The overall study: Indications came from public TCR beta signatures; they pointed to CMV infection and to a matching HLA type.

V was clipped by 0 bases and J by 2 bases, with 12 bases between them. CDR1 and CDR2 (germline): ENHRY, SYGVKD. The CDR3 is 16 residues long. This rearrangement joins TRBV10-3 to TRBJ2-3, with a tentative D call TRBD2 (6 bases). This clonotype originated in a human donor in good health (CMV status not recorded). Some clones in this sample may be carry-over from other donors' samples. Input material: CD8+ T cells from PBMCs. The CDR3 loop reads CAISESFSGHTDTQYF. The DNA for the CDR3 is TGTGCCATCAGTGAGTCGTTTAGCGGTCACACAGATACGCAGTATTTT.